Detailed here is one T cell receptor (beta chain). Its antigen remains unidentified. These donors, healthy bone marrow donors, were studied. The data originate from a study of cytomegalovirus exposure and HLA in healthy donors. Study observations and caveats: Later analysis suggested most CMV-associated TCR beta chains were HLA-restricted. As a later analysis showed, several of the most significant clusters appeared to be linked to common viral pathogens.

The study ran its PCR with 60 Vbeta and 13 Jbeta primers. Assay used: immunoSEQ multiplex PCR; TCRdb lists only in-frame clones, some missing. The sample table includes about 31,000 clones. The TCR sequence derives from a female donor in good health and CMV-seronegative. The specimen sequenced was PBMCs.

The CDR3 DNA is TGTGCCAGCAGTTTACGTCTAGCGGTCCGCCCCTCCACAGATACGCAGTATTTT. Translation gives CASSLRLAVRPSTDTQYF. The chain is built from TRBV28 and TRBJ2-3, with 7 bases lining up with TRBD2. Germline V CDR1 and CDR2: MDHEN, SYDVKM. This CDR3 region has 18 residues. V shed 2 bases, J shed 2 bases, and the junction held 13 bases outside the gene matches.